These T cell receptor beta chains were read from a single sample in a study of T cells in Graves' hyperthyroidism and ophthalmopathy. TCRdb called the multiplex PCR reads again in MiXCR, with one record for every CDR3 protein. The table lists 490,000 or so distinct CDR3 sequences, around 20% of them singletons. The sequencing sample was made of blood. Every receptor here comes from a man aged 35-49 years with Graves' ophthalmopathy. Both conserved end residues are part of each CDR3. Each record gives: J gene, V gene, D gene, clone size, CDR3 protein, CDR3 DNA. The D gene is left open where the match is weak. A row's size may be missing; if present it is once, few, many or a size class.

TRBJ2-7,TRBV7-2,TRBD1,many,CASSPGDRGLYEQYF,TGTGCCAGCAGCCCTGGGGACAGGGGTTTGTACGAGCAGTACTTC
TRBJ2-3,TRBV14,-,-,CASSRTSTYTDTQYF,TGTGCCAGCAGCCGAACTTCAACGTACACAGATACGCAGTATTTT
TRBJ2-7,TRBV28,TRBD1,many,CASSPRQGLGYYEQYF,TGTGCCAGCAGTCCCCGACAGGGGTTGGGATACTACGAGCAGTACTTC
TRBJ2-2,TRBV29-1,-,-,CSVKEGVGELFF,TGCAGCGTTAAGGAGGGAGTCGGGGAGCTGTTTTTT
TRBJ2-5,TRBV18,TRBD1,few,CASSPSRGETQYF,TGTGCCAGCTCACCATCCAGGGGGGAGACCCAGTACTTC
TRBJ2-5,TRBV10-1,-,-,CASSESRLGVETQYF,TGCGCCAGCAGTGAGTCCCGGTTGGGCGTCGAGACCCAGTACTTC
TRBJ1-4,TRBV5-1,TRBD1,few,CASSGQTNEKLFF,TGCGCCAGTTCGGGACAGACAAATGAAAAACTGTTTTTT
TRBJ1-2,TRBV6-1,-,-,CASSGTGTNAIHNYGYTF,TGTGCCAGCAGCGGAACCGGGACAAACGCCATACATAACTATGGCTACACCTTC
TRBJ1-1,TRBV19,TRBD1,-,CASSNPGGAGTEAFF,TGTGCCAGTAGTAACCCAGGGGGCGCAGGTACTGAAGCTTTCTTT
TRBJ1-1,TRBV20-1,-,-,CSARDGAFF,TGCAGTGCTAGAGATGGGGCTTTCTTT
TRBJ2-3,TRBV12-3/TRBV12-4,TRBD2,many,CASSFTSGSSTDTQYF,TGTGCCAGCAGTTTTACTAGCGGGAGCTCCACAGATACGCAGTATTTT
TRBJ2-2,TRBV3-2,-,-,CASSPRSGTGELFF,TGTGCCAGCAGCCCACGAAGTGGTACCGGGGAGCTGTTTTTT
TRBJ2-1,TRBV5-5,-,-,CASSLDRPFLNEQFF,TGTGCCAGCAGCTTGGACAGGCCGTTCCTCAATGAGCAGTTCTTC
TRBJ1-4,TRBV30,TRBD1,-,CAWRTGREKLFF,TGTGCCTGGAGGACAGGGAGGGAAAAACTGTTTTTT
TRBJ1-1,TRBV20-1,-,many,CSADKGGMNTEAFF,TGCAGTGCGGACAAAGGGGGGATGAACACTGAAGCTTTCTTT
TRBJ1-1,TRBV2,-,many,CASSAVGGNTEAFF,TGTGCCAGCAGTGCGGTAGGTGGGAACACTGAAGCTTTCTTT
TRBJ1-5,TRBV18,TRBD1,few,CASSQGTAYNQPQHF,TGTGCCAGCTCACAAGGGACAGCCTACAATCAGCCCCAGCATTTT
TRBJ1-2,TRBV28,-,few,CASSLVGKGYTF,TGTGCCAGCAGTTTGGTCGGTAAAGGCTACACCTTC
TRBJ2-2,TRBV6-1,TRBD2,-,CASSVAGSNTGELFF,TGTGCCAGCAGCGTAGCGGGATCGAACACCGGGGAGCTGTTTTTT
TRBJ1-1,TRBV12-3/TRBV12-4,-,many,CASSSNPALRGTEAFF,TGTGCCAGCAGTTCCAACCCTGCCCTCCGGGGGACTGAAGCTTTCTTT
TRBJ1-5,TRBV30,-,many,CAWSLVGNQPQHF,TGTGCCTGGAGTTTAGTGGGCAATCAGCCCCAGCATTTT
TRBJ2-1,TRBV5-5,-,few,CASSQDSREYNEQFF,TGTGCCAGCAGCCAAGACAGTCGGGAGTACAATGAGCAGTTCTTC
TRBJ2-7,TRBV11-3,TRBD1,once,CASSQGRGQGAIRQYF,TGTGCCAGCAGCCAAGGTCGAGGGCAGGGGGCAATACGGCAGTACTTC
TRBJ1-4,TRBV4-1,TRBD1,-,CASSQSVDRGPGEKLFF,TGCGCCAGCAGCCAAAGCGTAGACAGGGGGCCCGGGGAAAAACTGTTTTTT
TRBJ1-1,TRBV18,-,many,CASSPIGRVNTEAFF,TGTGCCAGCTCACCTATCGGCAGGGTGAACACTGAAGCTTTCTTT
TRBJ2-4,TRBV3-1,TRBD2,many,CASSQGAGGIQYF,TGTGCCAGCAGCCAAGGAGCGGGAGGCATTCAGTACTTC
TRBJ1-2,TRBV29-1,-,-,CSVDLFSGGDGYTF,TGCAGCGTTGACTTATTTTCGGGGGGCGATGGCTACACCTTC
TRBJ2-5,TRBV5-1,-,few,CASSPATGTQETQYF,TGCGCCAGCAGCCCGGCCACAGGGACTCAAGAGACCCAGTACTTC
TRBJ2-3,TRBV7-2,-,once,CASSPHMGTDTQYF,TGTGCCAGCAGCCCCCATATGGGCACAGATACGCAGTATTTT
TRBJ2-3,TRBV20-1,-,-,CSARVGRGTDTQYF,TGCAGTGCTAGAGTGGGGCGGGGAACAGATACGCAGTATTTT
TRBJ2-3,TRBV27,TRBD1,-,CASSLGPGGSGTDTQYF,TGTGCCAGCAGTTTAGGCCCAGGGGGTTCGGGCACAGATACGCAGTATTTT
TRBJ2-5,TRBV20-1,TRBD1,many,CSARRTGGLETQYF,TGCAGTGCTAGAAGGACAGGGGGCTTAGAGACCCAGTACTTC
TRBJ2-1,TRBV5-1,-,few,CASSFGALRRSYNEQFF,TGTGCCAGCAGCTTCGGAGCCCTGAGAAGGTCCTACAATGAGCAGTTCTTC
TRBJ1-3,TRBV3-1,TRBD1,many,CASSPTRQGLGNTIYF,TGTGCCAGCAGCCCTACTAGACAGGGCCTGGGAAACACCATATATTTT
TRBJ2-1,TRBV7-9,-,-,CASSLAPLVFDEQFF,TGTGCCAGCAGCTTAGCGCCCTTGGTTTTTGATGAGCAGTTCTTC
TRBJ2-1,TRBV11-2,TRBD1,-,CASSLRQGREQFF,TGTGCCAGCAGCCTACGACAGGGCCGTGAGCAGTTCTTC
TRBJ2-4,TRBV20-1,-,many,CSATGGGGNIQYF,TGCAGTGCGACAGGTGGGGGGGGGAACATTCAGTACTTC
TRBJ2-4,TRBV20-1,TRBD1,-,CSAGQVVWDIQYF,TGCAGTGCTGGACAGGTGGTCTGGGACATTCAGTACTTC
TRBJ2-7,TRBV13,-,many,CASSPRDEGEQYF,TGTGCCAGCAGCCCCAGGGACGAGGGTGAGCAGTACTTC
TRBJ2-1,TRBV10-3,TRBD2,few,CAISGLAGVRNEQFF,TGTGCCATCAGTGGGCTAGCGGGAGTTCGCAATGAGCAGTTCTTC
TRBJ1-1,TRBV14,-,-,CASSRSTGIRTEAFF,TGTGCCAGCAGCCGCTCCACAGGGATTCGTACTGAAGCTTTCTTT
TRBJ2-3,TRBV28,TRBD1,many,CASSSDRARGADTQYF,TGTGCCAGCAGCTCCGACAGGGCCAGGGGAGCAGATACGCAGTATTTT
TRBJ2-7,TRBV27,-,many,CASSLIGSYEQYF,TGTGCCAGCAGCCTCATCGGCTCCTACGAGCAGTACTTC
TRBJ2-1,TRBV6-2/TRBV6-3,-,many,CASSYAQSEQFF,TGTGCCAGCAGTTACGCCCAAAGTGAGCAGTTCTTC
TRBJ2-3,TRBV15,-,few,CATSSRRVFSTDTQYF,TGTGCCACCAGCAGCAGGCGGGTATTTAGCACAGATACGCAGTATTTT
TRBJ1-2,TRBV28,-,many,CASSLSGGANYGYTF,TGTGCCAGCAGTTTATCCGGCGGCGCTAACTATGGCTACACCTTC
TRBJ2-1,TRBV6-9,-,-,CASSSGDGVKSDNEQFF,TGTGCCAGCAGTTCTGGGGACGGAGTAAAATCGGACAATGAGCAGTTCTTC
TRBJ2-7,TRBV15,TRBD1,many,CATSRDRAAYEQYF,TGTGCCACCAGCAGGGACAGGGCCGCCTACGAGCAGTACTTC
TRBJ2-7,TRBV20-1,-,many,CSARDPLGPYYEQYF,TGCAGTGCTAGAGACCCACTAGGACCTTACTACGAGCAGTACTTC
TRBJ2-5,TRBV7-2,-,many,CASSRPGVEETQYF,TGTGCCAGCAGCCGTCCAGGGGTAGAAGAGACCCAGTACTTC
TRBJ1-3,TRBV7-6,-,-,CASSLGPGTRNAIYF,TGTGCCAGCAGCTTAGGTCCAGGGACTCGAAACGCCATATATTTT
TRBJ1-2,TRBV6-1,-,few,CASRPTRQISLYGYTF,TGTGCCAGCAGGCCTACTCGGCAGATAAGCTTATATGGCTACACCTTC
TRBJ2-7,TRBV20-1,TRBD1,-,CSARRTGVHEQYF,TGCAGTGCTAGAAGGACAGGGGTACACGAGCAGTACTTC
TRBJ2-5,TRBV20-1,TRBD2,many,CSASGLAGGQETQYF,TGCAGTGCGAGCGGACTAGCGGGGGGACAAGAGACCCAGTACTTC
TRBJ1-1,TRBV18,-,many,CASSPLVVGETNTEAFF,TGTGCCAGCTCACCCTTGGTAGTGGGGGAGACGAACACTGAAGCTTTCTTT
TRBJ2-7,TRBV6-1,TRBD2,many,CASTPTSGTYEQYF,TGTGCCAGCACCCCGACTAGCGGTACCTACGAGCAGTACTTC
TRBJ2-7,TRBV6-6,-,-,CASSYSPLTPYSSYNEQYF,TGTGCCAGCAGTTACTCTCCCCTGACTCCTTATAGCTCCTACAATGAGCAGTACTTC
TRBJ2-5,TRBV10-3,-,-,CAINPAPQETQYF,TGTGCCATCAACCCAGCTCCCCAAGAGACCCAGTACTTC
TRBJ2-7,TRBV20-1,-,few,CSATGGAYEQYF,TGCAGTGCTACCGGGGGAGCCTACGAGCAGTACTTC
TRBJ2-3,TRBV5-1,-,-,CASREGGFGTDTQYF,TGCGCCAGCAGGGAGGGGGGATTCGGCACAGATACGCAGTATTTT